The clone carrying this T cell receptor beta chain was seen at least ten times. Germline CDR1 and CDR2: SGHAT and FQNNGV. This CDR3 is 12 amino acids long. The V end lost 5 bases, the J end lost 8 bases, and 10 bases lay between the germline ends. Documented time point: newly diagnosed GD, antithyroid drugs for less than 3 months. From PBMCs, RNA was extracted and then used to make the TCR library. CDR3-region Arm-PCR and iRepertoire HTBI primers produced the TCR beta libraries. TCRdb reprocessed the multiplex PCR reads with MiXCR, giving one entry per CDR3 protein. This table has 360,000 or so distinct CDR3 sequences, about 16% appearing once. The sample is drawn from a study of regulatory T cells in long-lasting Graves disease. These data were also filed under a second study, of T cells in Graves' hyperthyroidism and ophthalmopathy.

This chain connects TRBV11-2 to TRBJ2-4; D is ambiguous. The TCR originated in a woman younger than 30 with Graves disease. This sample comprised peripheral blood mononuclear cells (PBMCs), obtained at new diagnosis, from a patient treated with antithyroid drugs. The CDR3 coding sequence is TGTGCCAGCAGCCCTAGATCAGACATTCAGTACTTC. This codes for CASSPRSDIQYF.